The sequence of this T cell receptor (beta chain) was determined in a study of cytomegalovirus exposure and HLA in healthy donors. Study observations and caveats: In vitro work confirmed that a few CMV-associated chains recognize CMV antigens.

Only in-frame clones appear in the TCRdb table, and some are missing; sequencing was by immunoSEQ multiplex PCR. The repertoire holds some 150,000 clones, with 80% to 95% as singletons. Of note for this clone: Its antigen is as yet unknown.

The clonotype was recovered from a man aged 18-30 years in good health and CMV-seronegative. What was sequenced was PBMCs.

The CDR3 coding sequence is TGTGCCAGCAGCTTAAGTGGGGGGAACACAGATACGCAGTATTTT. This sequence encodes CASSLSGGNTDTQYF. This chain connects TRBV7-3 to TRBJ2-3, with D perhaps matching TRBD2 (6 bases). The CDR3 consists of 15 residues. Germline-derived CDR1 and CDR2 are SGHTA and FQGTGA. V lost 1 base and J lost 2, with 10 bases in between.